In its sample, the clone carrying this T cell receptor beta chain was seen many times. Its specificity is unknown. This sample is drawn from a study of response to subunit inactivated influenza vaccine. Study observations and caveats: Authors suggested each seasonal influenza vaccination recruits few new T cells.

Germline assignment: CDR1 MNHNS and CDR2 SASEGT. The CDR3 is 14 amino acids. V lost 6 bases and J lost 0, with 9 bases in between. Using its own MiXCR run on the RT-PCR reads, TCRdb lists one record per CDR3 protein. The profile covers more than 400,000 distinct CDR3 sequences, with roughly 7.6% appearing a single time and about 12% taken by the ten largest. The sample consisted of PBMCs from blood, taken around 25 months after vaccination. This sequence joins TRBV6-1 and TRBJ1-3, with D possibly TRBD1 on 5 matching bases. This receptor was identified in a man aged 50 to 69 who received an inactivated influenza vaccine. DNA of the CDR3: TGTGCCAGCAGACAGGAAAGCTCTGGAAACACCATATATTTT. Encoded protein: CASRQESSGNTIYF.